The source of this TCR beta chain is a study of T cell responses to AZD1222 COVID-19 vaccine. The CDR3 has 17 amino acids. J lost 5 bases, V lost 4 bases, and 10 bases had no gene match. Germline V CDR1 and CDR2: SGHNT, YYREEE (reference sequence). The table came from immunoSEQ multiplex PCR; TCRdb's copy has only in-frame clones and leaves some out. The sample includes roughly 130,000 clones, around 83% seen only once; the top ten take roughly an eighth. Only a few counts were recorded for this clone. This clonotype was sampled from an adult in good health. The chain carries TRBV5-4 and TRBJ2-5; 14 bases are a match to TRBD2. This specimen consisted of peripheral blood, obtained on day 0 of AZD1222 vaccination. CDR3 DNA sequence: TGTGCCAGCAGCCCCTACGGACTAGCGGGGGGCATGGAGACCCAGTACTTC. Protein sequence: CASSPYGLAGGMETQYF.